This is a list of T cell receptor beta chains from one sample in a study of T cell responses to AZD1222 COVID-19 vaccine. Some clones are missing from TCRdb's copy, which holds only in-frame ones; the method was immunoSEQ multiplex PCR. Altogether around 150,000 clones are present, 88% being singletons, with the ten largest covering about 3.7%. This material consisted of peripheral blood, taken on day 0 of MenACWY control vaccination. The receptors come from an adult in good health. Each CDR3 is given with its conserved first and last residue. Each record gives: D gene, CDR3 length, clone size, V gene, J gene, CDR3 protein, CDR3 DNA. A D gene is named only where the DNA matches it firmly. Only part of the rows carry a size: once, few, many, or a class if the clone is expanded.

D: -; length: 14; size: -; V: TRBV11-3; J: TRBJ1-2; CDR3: CASSPDAANYGYTF; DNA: TGTGCCAGCAGCCCGGACGCCGCTAACTATGGCTACACCTTC
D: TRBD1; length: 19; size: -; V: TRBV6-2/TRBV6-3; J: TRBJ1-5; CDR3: CASSYRFGEGQGPYQPQHF; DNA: TGTGCCAGCAGTTATCGCTTTGGAGAAGGACAGGGGCCATATCAGCCCCAGCATTTT
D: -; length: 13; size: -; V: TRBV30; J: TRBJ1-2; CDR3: CAWRASATYGYTF; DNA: TGTGCCTGGAGAGCCAGCGCTACCTATGGCTACACCTTC
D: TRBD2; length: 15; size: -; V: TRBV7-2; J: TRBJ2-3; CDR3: CASSAQGGGADTQYF; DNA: TGTGCCAGCAGCGCACAAGGCGGGGGTGCAGATACGCAGTATTTT
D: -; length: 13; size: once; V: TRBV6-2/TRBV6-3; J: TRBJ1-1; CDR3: CASSWMNSPEAFF; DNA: TGTGCCAGCAGTTGGATGAATAGCCCTGAAGCTTTCTTT
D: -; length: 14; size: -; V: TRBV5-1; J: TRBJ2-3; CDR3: CASSLGYTQDTQYF; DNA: TGCGCCAGCAGCTTGGGATATACCCAAGATACGCAGTATTTT
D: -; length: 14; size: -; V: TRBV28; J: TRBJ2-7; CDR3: CASLDRRSSYEQYF; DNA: TGTGCCAGCCTGGACCGCCGTAGCTCCTACGAGCAGTACTTC
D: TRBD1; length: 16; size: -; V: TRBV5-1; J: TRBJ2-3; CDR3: CASSLAGQGVTDTQYF; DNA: TGCGCCAGCAGCTTGGCGGGACAGGGGGTCACAGATACGCAGTATTTT
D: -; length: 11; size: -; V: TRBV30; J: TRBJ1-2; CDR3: CAWRTGYGYTF; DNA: TGTGCCTGGCGGACGGGCTATGGCTACACCTTC
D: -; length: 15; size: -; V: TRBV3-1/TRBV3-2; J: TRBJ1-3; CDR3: CASSQQAVTGNTIYF; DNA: TGTGCCAGCAGCCAGCAGGCAGTTACTGGAAACACCATATATTTT
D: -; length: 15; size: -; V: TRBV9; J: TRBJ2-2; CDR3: CASSVGSRNTGELFF; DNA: TGTGCCAGCAGCGTAGGGAGTCGTAACACCGGGGAGCTGTTTTTT
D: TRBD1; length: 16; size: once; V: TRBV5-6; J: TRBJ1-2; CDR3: CASSLFGQGIWYGYTF; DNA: TGTGCCAGCAGCTTGTTTGGACAGGGGATTTGGTATGGCTACACCTTC
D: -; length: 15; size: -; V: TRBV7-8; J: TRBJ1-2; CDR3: CASSLAPTDNYGYTF; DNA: TGTGCCAGCAGCTTAGCGCCGACAGATAACTATGGCTACACCTTC
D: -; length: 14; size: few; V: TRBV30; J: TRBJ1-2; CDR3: CAWSVDSRGVGYTF; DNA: TGTGCCTGGAGTGTAGACTCAAGGGGTGTTGGCTACACCTTC
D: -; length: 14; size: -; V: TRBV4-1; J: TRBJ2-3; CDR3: CASSQGPRTDTQYF; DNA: TGCGCCAGCAGCCAAGGTCCTCGCACAGATACGCAGTATTTT
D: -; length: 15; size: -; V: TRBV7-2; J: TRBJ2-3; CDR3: CASSLNGREADTQYF; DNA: TGTGCCAGCAGCTTAAACGGGAGAGAAGCAGATACGCAGTATTTT